The rows below give T cell receptor beta chains drawn from one sample of a study of response to subunit inactivated influenza vaccine. TCRdb called the RT-PCR reads again in MiXCR, with one record for every CDR3 protein. The sample lists about 700,000 distinct CDR3 sequences, approximately 15% occurring once. The starting material was PBMCs from blood, obtained around 15 days before vaccination. These receptors were collected from a man between 45 and 60 years old who received an inactivated influenza vaccine. Each CDR3 is given with its conserved first and last residue.

J gene	V gene	CDR3 protein
TRBJ2-5	TRBV7-2	CASSLVPGGFGETQYF
TRBJ2-4	TRBV10-3	CAISTPGREAKNIQYF
TRBJ1-1	TRBV3-1	CASSQKGSNTEAFF
TRBJ2-6	TRBV5-1	CASSLIDSGANVLTF
TRBJ2-7	TRBV9	CASSSTGNSYEQYF
TRBJ2-7	TRBV6-5	CASSYSLGYGYEQYF
TRBJ2-6	TRBV5-6	CASSLGDSGANVLTF
TRBJ2-2	TRBV28	CASLGPTNTGELFF
TRBJ2-3	TRBV24-1	CATSNGLAGETDTQYF
TRBJ2-1	TRBV11-2	CASSLGSSGREQFF
TRBJ2-2	TRBV7-2	CASSLMAGSNTGELFF
TRBJ2-1	TRBV11-1	CASSFGLLCCYNEQFF
TRBJ2-7	TRBV5-1	CASSLASSTTYEQYF
TRBJ2-7	TRBV10-3	CAISESDLSYEQYF
TRBJ1-5	TRBV2	CASSESQGLTATPQHF
TRBJ1-4	TRBV4-2	CASSQDPVWGTTNEKLFF
TRBJ1-4	TRBV27	CASSFGDREKLFF
TRBJ2-1	TRBV28	CASSGPDVSYNEQFF
TRBJ1-1	TRBV20-1	CSAAVGGGVNTEAFF
TRBJ2-3	TRBV27	CASRRLAESDTQYF
TRBJ2-2	TRBV6-5	CASSTSGTLRGGELFF
TRBJ2-3	TRBV20-1	CSASASEVSTDTQYF